This T cell receptor beta chain was profiled in a study of tissue T cells after allogeneic stem cell transplantation. CDR3 size: 14 residues. Note on this clone: Its target is unknown.

Some clones are missing from TCRdb's copy, which holds only in-frame ones; the method was immunoSEQ multiplex PCR. In the table there are roughly 780 clones, less than 65% of which are singletons. Findings of the study overall: Tissue-detected TCR repertoire was only partly captured by blood and spleen T cells. TCR repertoires tracked anatomic similarity, regardless of disease or transplant status.

The origin of this receptor is a female patient between 40 and 69 years old with steroid-refractory graft-versus-host disease after an allogeneic stem cell transplant. Some T cells may be the graft donor's. This specimen was blood, taken at autopsy. J is TRBJ2-7 and V is TRBV21-1. TRBV21-1 is a listed pseudogene. The chain's CDR3 is CASSARDRTYEQYF. In nucleotides, the CDR3 is TGTGCCAGCAGCGCCCGGGACCGTACCTACGAGCAGTACTTC.